Following are 19 T cell receptor beta chains from one sample sequenced in a study of T cell responses to AZD1222 COVID-19 vaccine. Clones were sequenced by immunoSEQ multiplex PCR, and TCRdb holds only the in-frame ones, with some missing. The sample yields approximately 150,000 clones, around 90% seen once. The sample was peripheral blood, taken on day 0 of AZD1222 vaccination. The receptors were sampled from an adult in good health.

V usage is TRBV10-3 and J usage is TRBJ1-2; maybe TRBD1 (6 bases). V was trimmed by 5 bases and J by 1 base, leaving 11 bases between them. CDR3 size: 14 residues. The V gene's germline CDR1 is ENHRY and CDR2 SYGVKD. For the CDR3, the DNA is TGTGCCATCAGTCAAAACAGGGATAACTATGGCTACACCTTC. Amino acid sequence: CAISQNRDNYGYTF.

Comments on this clone: This sample also contains other DNA sequences that code for the same CDR3. This chain uses TRBV9 with TRBJ1-5, with D uncertain. Trimming stripped 0 bases from V and 4 bases from J, with 11 bases between. Germline V CDR1 and CDR2: SGDLS, YYNGEE. The CDR3 consists of 15 residues. Here the CDR3 reads CASSVDGSGNQPQHF. CDR3 in DNA: TGTGCCAGCAGCGTAGACGGGAGCGGGAATCAGCCCCAGCATTTT.

The rearrangement joins TRBV1 to TRBJ2-7. TRBV1 corresponds to a pseudogene. The CDR3 covers 17 residues. The CDR3 loop reads CTSSQELGPWTAYEQYF. DNA of the CDR3: TGCACCAGCAGCCAAGAACTTGGTCCCTGGACCGCCTACGAGCAGTACTTC.

V and J are TRBV2 and TRBJ2-7, with D possibly called TRBD1 or TRBD2 (7 bases each). Trimming pared 7 bases from V and 8 bases from J, leaving 24 bases between. Germline V gene lookup returns CDR1 SNHLY and CDR2 FYNNEI. The CDR3 is 15 amino acids. This chain's CDR3 is CASTSQGGSFSQQYF. The CDR3 DNA sequence: TGTGCCAGCACCTCCCAGGGGGGGTCCTTCAGTCAGCAGTACTTC.

In regard to this clone: Other DNA sequences in this specimen translate into the identical CDR3. This chain connects TRBV19 to TRBJ1-5, with D perhaps matching TRBD1 (5 bases). Trimming cost V 1 base and J 5 bases, with 6 bases left between them. This CDR3 has 13 residues. Germline V gene sequence: CDR1 LNHDA, CDR2 SQIVND (reference sequence). The CDR3 reads CASSIGGDQPQHF. The CDR3 DNA reads TGTGCCAGTAGTATAGGAGGGGATCAGCCCCAGCATTTT. Full variable domain (missing parts from reference TRBV19 and TRBJ1-5): DGGITQSPKYLFRKEGQNVTLSCEQNLNHDAMYWYRQDPGQGLRLIYYSQIVNDFQKGDIAEGYSVSREKKESFPLTVTSAQKNPTAFYLCASSIGGDQPQHFGDGTRLSIL.

The V gene is TRBV5-6, the J gene TRBJ2-5, with TRBD1 matching over 8 bases. V was pared by 4 bases and J by 5 bases, with 7 bases of the junction left unmatched. Germline CDR1 and CDR2: SGHDT and YYEEEE. CDR3 length: 14 amino acids. DNA of the CDR3: TGTGCCAGCAGCAAGAGGACAGGGACTGAGACCCAGTACTTC. Translating gives CASSKRTGTETQYF. Drawing the rest from reference TRBV5-6 and TRBJ2-5, the complete variable domain is DAGVTQSPTHLIKTRGQQVTLRCSPKSGHDTVSWYQQALGQGPQFIFQYYEEEERQRGNFPDRFSGHQFPNYSSELNVNALLLGDSALYLCASSKRTGTETQYFGPGTRLLVL.

This chain links TRBV9 with TRBJ2-7, with TRBD2 matching over 7 bases. Per germline, CDR1 SGDLS and CDR2 YYNGEE. The junction had 1 base not matched to a gene; V was cut back by 0 bases and J by 1 base. The CDR3 has 14 amino acids. The CDR3 bases are TGTGCCAGCAGCGTAGGGGAGGGATCCTACGAGCAGTACTTC. Translation: CASSVGEGSYEQYF.

V gene TRBV15 combines with J gene TRBJ2-3; D might be TRBD1 (5 bases). V lost 0 bases and J lost 3, with 16 bases in between. Per germline, CDR1 LNHNV and CDR2 YYDKDF (reference sequence). The CDR3 length is 17 residues. CDR3 sequence reads: CATSRDIWQGGTDTQYF. Written as DNA, the CDR3 is TGTGCCACCAGCAGAGATATATGGCAGGGTGGGACAGATACGCAGTATTTT.

This sequence joins TRBV11-2 and TRBJ2-7; TRBD1 aligns across 7 bases. The CDR3 is 14 amino acids. Germline CDR1 is SGHAT and CDR2 is FQNNGV. V shed 4 bases and J 0 bases; nucleotides not matched to a gene: 3. The CDR3 DNA is TGTGCCAGCAGCTCTAGGACAGGCTCCTACGAGCAGTACTTC. Its translation: CASSSRTGSYEQYF.

This clone was seen more than once but under ten times. V is TRBV6-5 and J is TRBJ1-1, with TRBD1 as a possible D gene (5 bases). Germline loops: CDR1 MNHEY, CDR2 SVGAGI. V lost 5 bases and J 6 bases, leaving 10 bases between the germline ends. The CDR3 is 12 amino acids. CDR3 loop: CASSQGLAEAFF. The CDR3 DNA sequence: TGTGCCAGCAGTCAGGGTTTGGCTGAAGCTTTCTTT.

As for this clone: Relative to the germline gene, one junction end is altered; a read error may explain this. The chain is built from TRBV12-3 or TRBV12-4 and TRBJ2-1; tentative D call: TRBD2 (6 bases). The CDR3 sequence is 11 residues long. The CDR3 DNA reads as TGTGCCAGCCGTTTTCGGGAGGAGCAGTTCTTC. This translates into CASRFREEQFF.

The rearrangement joins TRBV20-1 to TRBJ1-1; maybe TRBD1 (5 bases). The CDR3 has 11 amino acids. Germline V gives CDR1 DFQATT, CDR2 SNEGSKA (reference sequence). With 5 bases removed from V and 4 bases from J, the gap between germline ends came to 8 bases. The CDR3 is CSAGTRTEAFF. The DNA for the CDR3 is TGCAGTGCTGGGACGCGCACTGAAGCTTTCTTT.

This clone was recorded only once. The J gene is TRBJ1-2, the V gene TRBV11-3; TRBD1 is a possible D gene (5 bases). V dropped 4 bases and J dropped 0 bases, with 12 bases sitting between them. The CDR3 consists of 15 residues. The germline V gene has CDR1 SGHNT and CDR2 YENEEA. The CDR3 DNA reads as TGTGCCAGCAGCTCGGACACTGGAGCTAACTATGGCTACACCTTC. Protein product: CASSSDTGANYGYTF.

This chain joins TRBV5-8 and TRBJ1-4; no definite D call. V shed 0 bases and J shed 3 bases, with 9 bases lying between them. CDR3 length: 15 amino acids. CDR1 is SGHTS, CDR2 YDEGEE, per germline. The CDR3 DNA reads TGTGCCAGCAGCTTGGCCCGACGTTCTAATGAAAAACTGTTTTTT. The encoded protein is CASSLARRSNEKLFF.

J is TRBJ2-3 and V is TRBV24-1; possibly TRBD2 for D (5 bases). The CDR3 consists of 13 residues. V lost 7 bases to trimming and J lost 2 bases, with 9 bases between them. Germline V CDR1 and CDR2: KGHDR, SFDVKD. Written as DNA, the CDR3 is TGTGCCACCAGCCGGGATCCCACAGATACGCAGTATTTT. This encodes CATSRDPTDTQYF.

This sequence joins TRBV2 and TRBJ1-2, with 8 bases matching TRBD1. The CDR3 runs to 13 residues. The J segment lost 4 bases and the V segment lost 6 bases, leaving 4 bases of the junction unmatched. Germline-derived CDR1 and CDR2 are SNHLY and FYNNEI. The CDR3 loop reads CASRGDRGYGYTF. CDR3 bases: TGTGCCAGCAGGGGCGACAGGGGCTATGGCTACACCTTC.

V and J are TRBV18 and TRBJ1-3; D remains ambiguous. Looked up from germline, CDR1 is KGHSH and CDR2 is LQKENI. This CDR3 region has 14 residues. With 3 bases removed from V and 4 bases from J, the gap between germline ends came to 10 bases. The CDR3 coding sequence is TGTGCCAGCTCACCCGGTGGTAGGGGAAACACCATATATTTT. Translating it yields CASSPGGRGNTIYF.

The CDR3 is CASSLVPGGNSPLHF. CDR3 bases: TGTGCCAGCAGCTTAGTCCCAGGGGGCAATTCACCCCTCCACTTT. This chain uses TRBV7-9 with TRBJ1-6, with 8 bases matching TRBD1. Looked up from germline, CDR1 is SEHNR and CDR2 is FQNEAQ (reference sequence). V was pared by 1 base and J by 7 bases, with 3 bases of the junction left unmatched. The CDR3 length is 15 residues.

CDR3 loop: CASSERQSTDTQYF. CDR3 coding DNA: TGCGCCAGCAGTGAGCGACAGTCCACAGATACGCAGTATTTT. The rearrangement links TRBV10-2 to TRBJ2-3; a weak D match, TRBD1 (5 bases). V shed 2 bases and J shed 2 bases, with 8 bases lying between them. Germline CDR1 reads WSHSY; CDR2 reads SAAADI. This CDR3 has 14 residues.